This T cell receptor beta chain was identified during a study of blood T cell repertoires in COVID-19. Study at large: Researchers got acute and convalescent COVID-19 samples from the United States, Italy and Spain.

In terms of age and location, participants ranged from roughly 18 to 89 years and lived in about two dozen US areas. Categorization into cohorts depended on clinical history that participants reported. Cohort 3 donors were reported recovered after two negative PCRs, clearance, or symptom resolution. The CDR3 consists of 14 residues. Germline CDR1 and CDR2: SGHKS and YYEKEE (reference sequence). Between the trimmed V and J ends, which lost 3 bases and 4 bases, there was a span of 12 bases. Clones were read by immunoSEQ multiplex PCR, and TCRdb kept only the in-frame ones, dropping some. The data hold about 170,000 clones, with roughly 80% observed a single time.

The receptor's source is a woman aged 50 to 60 who had recovered from COVID-19. The rearrangement joins TRBV5-5 to TRBJ2-3; no definite D call. The specimen was PBMCs or T cells enriched from blood (not recorded which). CDR3 coding DNA: TGTGCCAGCAGCTGGTGGCAGGAAGCAGATACGCAGTATTTT. Its translation: CASSWWQEADTQYF. Full variable domain (rest looked up from reference TRBV5-5 and TRBJ2-3): DAGVTQSPTHLIKTRGQQVTLRCSPISGHKSVSWYQQVLGQGPQFIFQYYEKEERGRGNFPDRFSARQFPNYSSELNVNALLLGDSALYLCASSWWQEADTQYFGPGTRLTVL.